The next 19 T cell receptor beta chains were all read from a single sample in a study of shared clonotypes between healthy human individuals. Clones were sequenced by immunoSEQ multiplex PCR, and TCRdb holds only the in-frame ones, with some missing. The table records a few million clones, around 92% of them present only once. Material: naive CD4+ T cells from PBMCs. Specified subset: CD45RA+ positively selected. The receptors come from a man between 18 and 35 years old in good health. Some clones in this sample may be carry-over from other donors' samples.

V and J are TRBV14 and TRBJ2-7; 10 bases are a match to TRBD1. There are 17 residues in the CDR3. Germline V gives CDR1 SGHDN, CDR2 FVKESK. V shed 0 bases and J 1 base; nucleotides not matched to a gene: 6. The CDR3 protein is CASSQDSRDRGSYEQYF. DNA for the CDR3: TGTGCCAGCAGCCAAGATTCCCGGGACAGGGGTTCCTACGAGCAGTACTTC.

The genes are TRBV10-2 and TRBJ2-1, with 8 positions matching TRBD2. The CDR3 is made up of 15 amino acids. Germline V CDR1 and CDR2: WSHSY, SAAADI. J lost 7 bases, V lost 3 bases, and 8 bases had no gene match. In DNA, the CDR3 is TGCGCCAGCAGTGATTTGGATAGCGGGGCGAATGAGCAGTTCTTC. Its translation is CASSDLDSGANEQFF.

The chain carries TRBV18 and TRBJ1-4; D gene unclear. CDR1 and CDR2 from the germline V gene are KGHSH and LQKENI. The CDR3 has 14 amino acids. Between the trimmed V and J ends, which lost 3 bases and 8 bases, there was a span of 13 bases. CDR3 DNA sequence: TGTGCCAGCTCACCTGAGGCCAGATCGGAAAAACTGTTTTTT. This codes for CASSPEARSEKLFF.

The chain links TRBV25-1 to TRBJ2-4, with D possibly TRBD1 on 6 matching bases. Germline V lookup: CDR1 MGHDK, CDR2 SYGVNS. With 6 bases removed from V and 0 bases from J, the gap between germline ends came to 18 bases. The CDR3 totals 17 residues. The chain's CDR3 is CASSAQYTGLAKNIQYF. In nucleotides, the CDR3 is TGTGCCAGCAGCGCCCAATACACAGGGCTAGCCAAAAACATTCAGTACTTC.

This clone was counted a few times. This chain connects TRBV27 to TRBJ2-7, with D uncertain. The CDR3 runs 11 residues. V lost 6 bases and J 0 bases, leaving 3 bases between the germline ends. CDR1 and CDR2 from the germline V gene are MNHEY and SMNVEV (reference sequence). The chain's CDR3 is CASRNSYEQYF. The CDR3, as DNA: TGTGCCAGCAGAAACTCCTACGAGCAGTACTTC.

The genes are TRBV11-2 and TRBJ1-1, with D possibly matching TRBD1 (6 bases). V gave up 0 bases and J gave up 5 bases, with 16 bases separating them. CDR1 and CDR2 from the germline V gene are SGHAT and FQNNGV. The CDR3 runs to 16 residues. Written as DNA, the CDR3 is TGTGCCAGCAGCTTAGACCGGGGGGCAGGGAGGACTGAAGCTTTCTTT. It codes for CASSLDRGAGRTEAFF.

The chain is built from TRBV12-5 and TRBJ2-5; the D gene is possibly TRBD1 (7 bases). Germline loops: CDR1 LGHNT, CDR2 FRNRAP. V lost 5 bases and J 5 bases, leaving 15 bases between the germline ends. The CDR3 covers 14 residues. CDR3 nucleotide sequence: TGTGCTAGTGGTCCCACCAGGGGGGCCGAGACCCAGTACTTC. Amino acids: CASGPTRGAETQYF.

This sequence joins TRBV5-1 and TRBJ2-7; 7 nucleotides align to TRBD2. The CDR3 has 16 residues. The junction had 9 bases not matched to a gene; V was cut back by 3 bases and J by 0 bases. Germline V gene data show CDR1 as SGHRS and CDR2 as YFSETQ. DNA for the CDR3: TGCGCCAGCAGCTCTACACCTAGCGGTAGCTCCTACGAGCAGTACTTC. Its protein product is CASSSTPSGSSYEQYF. The full variable domain, completed using reference TRBV5-1 and TRBJ2-7, is KAGVTQTPRYLIKTRGQQVTLSCSPISGHRSVSWYQQTPGQGLQFLFEYFSETQRNKGNFPGRFSGRQFSNSRSEMNVSTLELGDSALYLCASSSTPSGSSYEQYFGPGTRLTVT.

A single count supports this clone. The genes are TRBV18 and TRBJ2-1; 8 bases are a match to TRBD1. The CDR3 extends over 12 amino acids. CDR1 and CDR2 (germline): KGHSH, LQKENI. The V segment lost 5 bases and the J segment 7 bases; nucleotides outside the gene matches: 1. The CDR3 bases are TGTGCCAGCTCAGGGGACAGGAATGAGCAGTTCTTC. It codes for CASSGDRNEQFF.

V usage is TRBV30 and J usage is TRBJ1-5; D remains unclear. The CDR3 length is 13 residues. Per the germline V gene, CDR1 is GTSNPN and CDR2 is SVGIG (reference sequence). V gave up 4 bases and J gave up 0 bases, with 7 bases separating them. The CDR3 bases are TGTGCCTGGAACGCAGATAGCAATCAGCCCCAGCATTTT. Translation: CAWNADSNQPQHF. The whole variable domain, filled in from reference TRBV30 and TRBJ1-5, reads SQTIHQWPATLVQPVGSPLSLECTVEGTSNPNLYWYRQAAGRGLQLLFYSVGIGQISSEVPQNLSASRPQDRQFILSSKKLLLSDSGFYLCAWNADSNQPQHFGDGTRLSIL.

V is TRBV29-1 and J is TRBJ2-3; 7 bases align to TRBD1. The CDR3 consists of 12 residues. Trimming at V came to 7 bases and at J to 4 bases, leaving 5 bases not matched to a gene. Per germline, CDR1 SQVTM and CDR2 ANQGSEA. In DNA, the CDR3 is TGCAGCGGGGACAGCGGCTCAGATACGCAGTATTTT. This encodes CSGDSGSDTQYF.

The rearrangement links TRBV11-2 to TRBJ2-5; possible D gene TRBD1, 6 bases. Trimming took 6 bases from V and 7 from J, leaving 21 bases between them. The CDR3 contains 15 residues. In germline, CDR1 is SGHAT, CDR2 FQNNGV. As DNA, the CDR3 is TGTGCCAGCAGATCGGGATCGGACAGCCTGTGGACCCAGTACTTC. Amino acids: CASRSGSDSLWTQYF.

J is TRBJ2-5 and V is TRBV5-1; D not certain. The CDR3 covers 15 residues. Germline V gives CDR1 SGHRS, CDR2 YFSETQ. V was pared by 4 bases and J by 2 bases, with 15 bases between. CDR3 region: CASSPTHGAQETQYF. CDR3 sequence (DNA): TGCGCCAGCAGCCCCACTCATGGTGCACAAGAGACCCAGTACTTC.

This clone turned up a few times. The rearrangement uses TRBV29-1 and TRBJ1-1; possible D gene TRBD1, 5 bases. This CDR3 spans 11 amino acids. Germline CDR1 SQVTM, CDR2 ANQGSEA. V was trimmed by 6 bases and J by 8 bases, leaving 13 bases between them. The CDR3: CSVALREEAFF. The CDR3 DNA follows: TGCAGCGTCGCTCTCAGGGAGGAAGCTTTCTTT.

The V call is TRBV30, the J call TRBJ1-1; D is undetermined. This CDR3 region has 12 residues. CDR1 is GTSNPN and CDR2 is SVGIG in the germline V gene (reference sequence). V lost 3 bases to trimming and J lost 7 bases, with 12 bases between them. The CDR3 protein is CAWRVQNFEAFF. DNA for the CDR3: TGTGCCTGGAGGGTCCAGAACTTTGAAGCTTTCTTT. Full variable domain (missing parts from reference TRBV30 and TRBJ1-1): SQTIHQWPATLVQPVGSPLSLECTVEGTSNPNLYWYRQAAGRGLQLLFYSVGIGQISSEVPQNLSASRPQDRQFILSSKKLLLSDSGFYLCAWRVQNFEAFFGQGTRLTVV.

The chain carries TRBV5-1 and TRBJ2-2, with 7 bases identical to TRBD1. This CDR3 is 15 amino acids long. Germline V CDR1 and CDR2: SGHRS, YFSETQ. V was pared by 5 bases and J by 0 bases, with 4 bases of the junction left unmatched. This CDR3 is CASRPGQSNTGELFF. Written as DNA, the CDR3 is TGCGCCAGCAGACCGGGACAGTCGAACACCGGGGAGCTGTTTTTT.

The chain joins TRBV2 to TRBJ1-4; 9 bases line up with TRBD1. The trim removed 3 bases at V and 6 bases at J, leaving 2 bases unmatched. The CDR3 is 14 residues long. Germline CDR1 is SNHLY and CDR2 is FYNNEI. The CDR3 loop is CASSDRTGDEKLFF. CDR3 DNA: TGTGCCAGCAGTGATAGGACAGGGGATGAAAAACTGTTTTTT. The variable domain in full, completed from reference TRBV2 and TRBJ1-4, reads EPEVTQTPSHQVTQMGQEVILRCVPISNHLYFYWYRQILGQKVEFLVSFYNNEISEKSEIFDDQFSVERPDGSNFTLKIRSTKLEDSAMYFCASSDRTGDEKLFFGSGTQLSVL.

CDR3 sequence: CASSPGGTNYNEQFF. The CDR3 DNA reads as TGTGCCAGCAGCCCCGGAGGGACAAACTACAATGAGCAGTTCTTC. The V call is TRBV7-9, the J call TRBJ2-1; the D gene could be TRBD1 or TRBD2 (6 bases each). Trimming stripped 5 bases from V and 3 bases from J, with 14 bases between. CDR1 SEHNR and CDR2 FQNEAQ come from the germline V gene (reference sequence). This CDR3 has 15 amino acids.

The rearrangement uses TRBV7-8 and TRBJ2-7; D gene uncertain. Germline loops: CDR1 SGHVS, CDR2 FQNEAQ. The germline V and J ends were trimmed by 4 bases and 3 bases, with 13 bases remaining between them. This CDR3 spans 14 amino acids. The CDR3: CASSSGGGNYEQYF. CDR3 sequence (DNA): TGTGCCAGCAGCTCGGGCGGTGGGAACTACGAGCAGTACTTC.